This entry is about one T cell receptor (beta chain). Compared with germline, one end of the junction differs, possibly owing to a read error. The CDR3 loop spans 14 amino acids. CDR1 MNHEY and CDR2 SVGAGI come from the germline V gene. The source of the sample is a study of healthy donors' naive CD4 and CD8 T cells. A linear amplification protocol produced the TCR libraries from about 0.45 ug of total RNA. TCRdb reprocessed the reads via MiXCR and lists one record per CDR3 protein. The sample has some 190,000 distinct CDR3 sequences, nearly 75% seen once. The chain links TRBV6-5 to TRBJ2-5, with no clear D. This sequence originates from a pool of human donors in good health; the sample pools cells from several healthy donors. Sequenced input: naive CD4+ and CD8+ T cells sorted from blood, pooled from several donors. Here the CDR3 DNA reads TGTACCAGCAGAGAACCTCAGAGACCAGAGACCCAGTACTTC. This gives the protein CTSREPQRPETQYF.